Shown below are 10 T cell receptor beta chains from a single sample sequenced in a study of regulatory T cells in long-lasting Graves disease. As for time point: newly diagnosed GD, antithyroid drugs for less than 3 months. RNA extracted from PBMCs served as the sequencing template. Combining iRepertoire HTBI primers with Arm-PCR of CDR3 regions, the authors built TCR beta libraries. In TCRdb, the multiplex PCR reads were re-called with MiXCR into one record per CDR3 protein. The sample consists of 540,000 or so distinct CDR3 sequences, 13% of them appearing once. These data were also reused for a study on T cells in Graves' hyperthyroidism and ophthalmopathy.

The sequencing used peripheral blood mononuclear cells (PBMCs), collected at new diagnosis, from a patient treated with antithyroid drugs. The receptor source for this set is a man aged 30 to 39 with Graves disease.

This chain links TRBV13 with TRBJ2-7, with 9 bases lining up with TRBD2. CDR3 size: 17 residues. J was trimmed by 0 bases and V by 5 bases; bases with no gene match: 11. CDR1 PRHDT and CDR2 FYEKMQ come from the germline V gene (reference sequence). The CDR3 bases are TGTGCCAGCAGCCCCACCAAGCGGGGGGTGAGCTCCTACGAGCAGTACTTC. Translated: CASSPTKRGVSSYEQYF.

This clonotype has ten or more counts. V gene TRBV28 combines with J gene TRBJ2-1, with D perhaps assigned TRBD1 or TRBD2 (5 bases each). V lost 2 bases and J 0 bases, leaving 11 bases between the germline ends. The V gene's germline CDR1 is MDHEN and CDR2 SYDVKM. This CDR3 region has 16 residues. The CDR3 sequence is CASSLGEGSSYNEQFF. CDR3 DNA sequence: TGTGCCAGCAGTTTAGGCGAGGGGAGCTCCTACAATGAGCAGTTCTTC. Filled out from reference TRBV28 and TRBJ2-1, the complete variable domain reads DVKVTQSSRYLVKRTGEKVFLECVQDMDHENMFWYRQDPGLGLRLIYFSYDVKMKEKGDIPEGYSVSREKKERFSLILESASTNQTSMYLCASSLGEGSSYNEQFFGPGTRLTVL.

The chain couples TRBV18 to TRBJ1-4; 7 bases match TRBD1. Germline V gene data show CDR1 as KGHSH and CDR2 as LQKENI. V lost 6 bases, J lost 11 bases, and 9 bases stayed unmatched. The CDR3 totals 13 residues. CDR3 sequence reads: CASSPGTEVKLFF. The CDR3 DNA reads as TGTGCCAGCTCCCCCGGGACAGAGGTTAAACTGTTTTTT.

This clonotype was detected a few times. The V and J genes are TRBV5-1 and TRBJ2-1, with a tentative D call TRBD1 (6 bases). The CDR3 loop spans 14 amino acids. The germline gives CDR1 SGHRS, CDR2 YFSETQ. V lost 3 bases and J 2 bases, leaving 9 bases between the germline ends. The DNA for the CDR3 is TGCGCCAGCAGCTCCGACAGGCCCTACAATGAGCAGTTCTTC. Translating gives CASSSDRPYNEQFF.

The V gene is TRBV20-1, the J gene TRBJ2-7; 9 bases are a match to TRBD2. The CDR3 has 12 amino acids. Germline assignment: CDR1 DFQATT and CDR2 SNEGSKA (reference sequence). The CDR3 coding sequence is TGCAGCCCTAGCGGGACAACCTACGAGCAGTACTTC. This sequence encodes CSPSGTTYEQYF.

This chain connects TRBV11-2 to TRBJ1-1; D gene uncertain. Germline lookup yields CDR1 SGHAT and CDR2 FQNNGV. Trimming removed 4 bases at V and 11 bases at J, with 14 bases between. The CDR3 extends over 12 amino acids. The CDR3 bases are TGTGCCAGCAGCTCACCCGTCCGCCGGGCTTTCTTT. This gives the protein CASSSPVRRAFF.

The table lists this clonotype with many counts. The chain links TRBV11-3 to TRBJ1-1; TRBD1 might be the D (6 bases). The V end lost 3 bases, the J end lost 6 bases, and 11 bases lay between the germline ends. Per the germline V gene, CDR1 is SGHNT and CDR2 is YENEEA. The CDR3 runs 13 residues. The CDR3 sequence: CASSLSGAAEAFF. The CDR3 DNA is TGTGCCAGCAGCTTGTCAGGGGCGGCTGAAGCTTTCTTT.

This clonotype appeared many times. The rearrangement links TRBV11-2 to TRBJ1-2, with D uncertain. V was clipped by 3 bases and J by 2 bases, with 10 bases between them. Per the germline V gene, CDR1 is SGHAT and CDR2 is FQNNGV. The CDR3 covers 14 residues. The CDR3 sequence: CASSFSPTNYGYTF. In DNA form, the CDR3 reads TGTGCCAGCAGCTTCTCTCCGACGAACTATGGCTACACCTTC.

This chain links TRBV5-1 with TRBJ2-6, with 7 bases that match TRBD1. Germline-derived CDR1 and CDR2 are SGHRS and YFSETQ. V dropped 2 bases and J dropped 2; count of bases not matched to a gene: 4. The CDR3 totals 16 residues. CDR3 protein: CASSLPGTAGANVLTF. The CDR3, as DNA: TGCGCCAGCAGCTTACCAGGGACAGCTGGGGCCAACGTCCTGACTTTC.

The chain has TRBV25-1 and TRBJ1-1, with 11 bases aligning to TRBD1. CDR1 is MGHDK and CDR2 is SYGVNS in the germline V gene. CDR3 length: 12 amino acids. J was trimmed by 11 bases and V by 1 base; bases with no gene match: 0. CDR3 amino acids: CASSEWDRGAFF. The CDR3 nucleotides read TGTGCCAGCAGTGAATGGGACAGGGGGGCTTTCTTT.